The following is a T cell receptor (beta chain) sequence with its context. Its antigen is not identified. Sequence at one end of the junction differs from germline and may be a read error. The CDR3 regions of TCR beta were amplified from RNA transcripts. Carried out on the TCR CDR3, a first-round RT-PCR used the HTBI primer set. TCRdb reanalysed the multiplex PCR reads using MiXCR and keeps one entry per CDR3 protein. This table holds 450,000 to 650,000 distinct CDR3 sequences, roughly 17% found once. This sample is part of a study of T cells in Graves' hyperthyroidism and ophthalmopathy. Study-wide findings and caveats: Ophthalmopathy and stable hyperthyroidism were told apart by a 13 V-J model. The majority of expanded thyroid clonotypes above 0.001 also appeared in blood. The model's output predicted ophthalmopathy at a median of about 6.5 months prior to onset.

The CDR3 has 18 amino acids. Germline CDR1 reads SGHKS; CDR2 reads YYEKEE (reference sequence). Sequenced material: blood. This sequence was found in a woman under 30 with Graves' ophthalmopathy. The genes are TRBV5-5 and TRBJ1-2; D might be TRBD1 (6 bases). The DNA for the CDR3 is TGTGCCAGCAGCCCAGCCACAGGGTTAGAGACCCTTAACTCTGGCTACACCTTC. It translates to CASSPATGLETLNSGYTF.